The rows below give T cell receptor beta chains drawn from one sample of a study of T cell changes during pregnancy in multiple sclerosis. The table came from immunoSEQ multiplex PCR; TCRdb's copy has only in-frame clones and leaves some out. In the table there are fewer than 85,000 clones, 90% to 95% of which are singletons. The sequencing here drew on peripheral blood, taken in the first trimester of pregnancy. These receptors came from a female donor in good health, enrolled as a control in a pregnancy study. Both conserved end residues are trimmed from each CDR3. Clone size is stated in some rows and not others, as once, few, many or a class when expanded.

-	TRBV29-1	TRBJ2-5	SVERDSGTFLQETQY
-	TRBV2	TRBJ2-5	ASSYRGLVETQY
-	TRBV28	TRBJ1-2	ASSTRGGYYGYT
-	TRBV6-4	TRBJ2-7	ASSDVAGSYEQY
-	TRBV2	TRBJ2-2	ATDPTSGSGGELF
once	TRBV5-1	-	ASAAISAYEQY
-	TRBV27	TRBJ2-3	ASSLYTGLSSTDTQY
-	TRBV5-1	TRBJ2-7	ASSGRDRAYEQY
-	TRBV2	TRBJ2-7	ASSESGGPGVAEQY
-	TRBV6-5	TRBJ1-1	ASSSGTGFTEAF
-	TRBV5-1	TRBJ1-2	ASSLDRGTYGYT
-	TRBV5-1	TRBJ1-2	ASSASGDNYGYT
-	TRBV5-4	TRBJ1-2	ASSSERDYGYT
-	TRBV2	TRBJ1-2	ASSPSAGYGYT
-	TRBV6-1	TRBJ1-5	ASSVNGQNGQPQH
-	TRBV9	TRBJ1-2	ASSVVQGAGGYT
-	TRBV7-9	TRBJ1-1	ASSLAPPGYGNTEAF
-	TRBV7-9	TRBJ2-5	ASSHAGLAQGTYQETQY
once	TRBV4-1	TRBJ2-7	ASSQALVGRAYEQY
few	TRBV7-2	TRBJ2-7	ASSWPGRGTYEQY